This TCR beta chain stems from a study of glioma-infiltrating T cells after dendritic cell vaccination. In the study overall: Monocyte-derived dendritic cells, cultured six to seven days with IL-4 and GM-CSF, were pulsed with autologous tumor lysate.

Amplification used 60 V beta primers and 13 J beta primers. Assay used: immunoSEQ multiplex PCR; TCRdb lists only in-frame clones, some missing. The table shows 55,000 to 70,000 clones, with approximately 78% occurring only once. Germline V gives CDR1 MDHEN, CDR2 SYDVKM. V lost 8 bases, J lost 0 bases, and 9 bases stayed unmatched. The CDR3 runs 15 residues. This sample comprised blood, obtained before dendritic cell vaccination. This rearrangement joins TRBV28 to TRBJ1-1; TRBD1 matches at 7 bases. The receptor was isolated from a human donor with glioblastoma. The chain's CDR3 is CASGYPGQLNTEAFF. Here the CDR3 DNA reads TGTGCCAGCGGTTACCCGGGACAGTTGAACACTGAAGCTTTCTTT.